This T cell receptor (beta chain) came from a study of PD-1 blockade in classical Hodgkin lymphoma. No patient escaped relapse after autologous stem cell transplantation, and brentuximab vedotin exposure varied. TCRdb's table, derived via immunoSEQ multiplex PCR, lists solely in-frame clones and lacks some. The sample gives fewer than 20,000 clones, about 88% of which show up once; about 6.3% is in the top ten. The CDR3 consists of 15 residues. Between the trimmed V and J ends, which lost 5 bases and 5 bases, there was a span of 19 bases. Germline values: CDR1 SEHNR, CDR2 FQNEAQ (reference sequence).

The TCR sequence derives from a human donor with classical Hodgkin lymphoma. This chain links TRBV7-9 with TRBJ2-7, with D perhaps TRBD2 (6 bases). This specimen was peripheral blood mononuclear cells (PBMCs), taken at baseline. CDR3 nucleotides: TGTGCCAGCAGCCCCGGAAGTAAAGGGAGGAACGAGCAGTACTTC. Translating gives CASSPGSKGRNEQYF.